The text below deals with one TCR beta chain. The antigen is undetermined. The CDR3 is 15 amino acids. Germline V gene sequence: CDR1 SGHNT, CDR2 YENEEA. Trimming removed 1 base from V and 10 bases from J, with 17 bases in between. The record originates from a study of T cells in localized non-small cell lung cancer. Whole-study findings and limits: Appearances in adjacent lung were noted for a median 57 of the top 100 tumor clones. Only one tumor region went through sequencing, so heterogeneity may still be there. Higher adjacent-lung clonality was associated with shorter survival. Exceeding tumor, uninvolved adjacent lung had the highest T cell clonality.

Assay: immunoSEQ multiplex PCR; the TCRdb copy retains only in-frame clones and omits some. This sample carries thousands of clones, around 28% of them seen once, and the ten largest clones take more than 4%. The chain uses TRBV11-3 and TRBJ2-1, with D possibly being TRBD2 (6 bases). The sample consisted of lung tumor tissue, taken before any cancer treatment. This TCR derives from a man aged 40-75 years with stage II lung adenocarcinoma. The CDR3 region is CASSLGATRFREQFF. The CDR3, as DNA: TGTGCCAGCAGCTTAGGTGCGACTAGATTCAGAGAGCAGTTCTTC. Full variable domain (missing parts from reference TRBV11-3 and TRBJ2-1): EAGVVQSPRYKIIEKKQPVAFWCNPISGHNTLYWYLQNLGQGPELLIRYENEEAVDDSQLPKDRFSAERLKGVDSTLKIQPAELGDSAVYLCASSLGATRFREQFFGPGTRLTVL.